The source of this T cell receptor beta chain is a study of beta chain features in type 1 diabetes. With respect to this clone: Antigen specificity is unknown.

The V end was cut by 0 bases, the J end by 5 bases, with 11 bases between. The CDR3 covers 15 residues. The germline V gene encodes CDR1 SSHAT and CDR2 FNYEAQ (reference sequence). Study-wide results and caveats: Among all four CD4+ subsets, Type 1 diabetes patients had TCRB CDR3s that were moderately but significantly shorter. Among patients, naive, central memory and Treg TCRB repertoires appeared more similar than among healthy donors. TCRB rearrangement may or may not be influenced by HLA type; here this remained unresolved.

Sequencing targeted expressed TCRB transcripts, as all isolated RNA had been reverse transcribed. An average of approximately 3.6 million reads was obtained for naive, central memory and regulatory T cell samples. Produced via immunoSEQ multiplex PCR; TCRdb's table is partial and in-frame only. Of approximately 250,000 clones in the sample, about 14% were seen once. The sample comprised naive CD4+ T cells from blood. The receptor's source is a woman aged 40 to 50 in good health. The chain links TRBV7-7 to TRBJ2-1; TRBD2 might be the D (6 bases). CDR3 nucleotide sequence: TGTGCCAGCAGCTTAGCGGGACTCCGAGACAATGAGCAGTTCTTC. Amino acids: CASSLAGLRDNEQFF.